The next 9 T cell receptor beta chains were all read from a single sample in a study of memory CD4+ T cells and cytomegalovirus serostatus. Single viable CD3+CD4+CD8-CD45RO+ cells were sorted as the memory CD4+ T cells. Assay used: immunoSEQ multiplex PCR; TCRdb lists only in-frame clones, some missing. The repertoire holds some 54,000 clones, with about three quarters as singletons. The sequenced sample was memory CD4+ T cells from blood. The receptor set was obtained from an adult in good health and CMV-seropositive.

The chain couples TRBV27 to TRBJ2-5; 9 bases map to TRBD1. The J call may be faulty, since TRBJ2-7 better matches the DNA end. The CDR3 contains 15 residues. CDR1 and CDR2 (germline): MNHEY, SMNVEV (reference sequence). The CDR3 loop is CASSESGQGLSEQYF. CDR3 coding DNA: TGTGCCAGCAGCGAAAGCGGACAGGGGCTAAGCGAGCAGTACTTC.

The rearrangement links TRBV27 to TRBJ1-5; D not certain. The V end was cut by 2 bases, the J end by 2 bases, with 7 bases between. Germline V gene sequence: CDR1 MNHEY, CDR2 SMNVEV (reference sequence). The CDR3 contains 14 residues. The CDR3 DNA follows: TGTGCCAGCAGTTTACGGCCGGGCAATCAGCCCCAGCATTTT. Translating it yields CASSLRPGNQPQHF.

The CDR3 reads CAWSQKGRGEKLFF. The DNA of the CDR3 is TGTGCCTGGAGTCAAAAAGGCCGGGGTGAAAAACTGTTTTTT. The chain combines TRBV30 with TRBJ1-4; no clear D. Trimming shortened V by 2 bases and J by 7 bases, and 14 bases separated the two germline ends. There are 14 residues in the CDR3. The germline V gene has CDR1 GTSNPN and CDR2 SVGIG (reference sequence).

The genes are TRBV5-4 and TRBJ2-5, with 10 bases fitting TRBD2. The trim removed 5 bases at V and 7 bases at J, leaving 11 bases unmatched. The CDR3 extends over 15 amino acids. The germline V gene has CDR1 SGHNT and CDR2 YYREEE (reference sequence). DNA of the CDR3: TGTGCCAGCAGTCCAGCGGGGGGGCAGGAGGGGACCCAGTACTTC. Translating it yields CASSPAGGQEGTQYF.

V gene TRBV28 combines with J gene TRBJ2-5, with TRBD1 matching 7 bases. The CDR3 covers 13 residues. V trimming: 10 bases; J trimming: 4 bases; junction bases outside the gene matches: 9. Germline-derived CDR1 and CDR2 are MDHEN and SYDVKM. CDR3 in DNA: TGTGCCATTACACAGGGGTCCGGAGAGACCCAGTACTTC. Amino acids: CAITQGSGETQYF.

This chain joins TRBV19 and TRBJ2-1; tentatively, D is TRBD1 or TRBD2 (5 bases each). V lost 1 base and J 7 bases, leaving 14 bases between the germline ends. The CDR3 spans 15 residues. Germline V gene lookup returns CDR1 LNHDA and CDR2 SQIVND (reference sequence). The CDR3 DNA follows: TGTGCCAGTAGTATAGCCGGGGCTACGGTAAATGAGCAGTTCTTC. The encoded protein is CASSIAGATVNEQFF.

This chain connects TRBV9 to TRBJ2-2; TRBD2 aligns across 16 bases. In germline, CDR1 is SGDLS, CDR2 YYNGEE. V lost 1 base to trimming and J lost 5 bases; unmatched junction nucleotides: 8. This CDR3 comprises 19 residues. DNA of the CDR3: TGTGCCAGCAGCGTATTAGGGACTAGCGGGAGGGCCTCAACCGGGGAGCTGTTTTTT. It codes for CASSVLGTSGRASTGELFF.

The chain is built from TRBV19 and TRBJ2-7; a possible D gene is TRBD1 (5 bases). This CDR3 spans 14 amino acids. V was pared by 3 bases and J by 0 bases, with 9 bases between. CDR1 and CDR2 from the germline V gene are LNHDA and SQIVND (reference sequence). The CDR3 sequence: CASSIRARSYEQYF. The CDR3 nucleotides read TGTGCCAGTAGTATCAGGGCCCGCTCCTACGAGCAGTACTTC.

This chain links TRBV6-6 with TRBJ1-2, with D possibly matching TRBD1 (5 bases). The germline V and J ends were trimmed by 7 bases and 8 bases, with 17 bases remaining between them. Germline V gene data show CDR1 as MNHNY and CDR2 as SVGAGI (reference sequence). The CDR3 has 13 residues. The CDR3 bases are TGTGCCAGCAAGCCCCGGGGGGGGGAGGGCTACACCTTC. Translating gives CASKPRGGEGYTF.